The entry below describes one TCR beta chain. Its antigen is undetermined. 5'RACE primed at constant segments yielded TCR alpha and TCR beta cDNA libraries bearing sample barcodes and UMIs. TCRdb re-called the 5' RACE reads with MiXCR, one entry per CDR3 protein. Found here are around 390,000 distinct CDR3 sequences, around a sixth of them singletons; the top ten hold roughly 21%. The data belong to a study of T-cell memory formation after mild COVID-19. Study results and limitations: Clones shrinking between day 15 and 85 showed a balanced CD4/CD8 split, and those that grew later tilted toward CD4+. Prior to infection, memory already included some responding clones, suggesting cross-reactive memory joined. The study found contracting CD4+ clones mainly in CM and EM and contracting CD8+ clones in EMRA.

Input material: PBMCs or a T cell subset sorted from them (not recorded which). The clonotype originates from a man aged 18 to 35 who had mild COVID-19 (a few samples of this study predate the infection). Cell type and time point are not known.

The CDR3 loop is CASKYAPPGAGANVLTF. The DNA of the CDR3 is TGTGCCAGCAAATACGCACCCCCGGGGGCTGGGGCCAACGTCCTGACTTTC. The V call is TRBV5-4, the J call TRBJ2-6; TRBD2 might be the D (6 bases). CDR3 size: 17 residues. The V gene lost 6 bases and the J gene lost 2 bases, with 18 bases spanning the gap. CDR1 SGHNT and CDR2 YYREEE come from the germline V gene (reference sequence).